This TCR beta chain was captured by sequencing in a study of T cell responses to AZD1222 COVID-19 vaccine. Findings of the study overall: The study identified only 6 or 7 AZD1222 recipients as seropositive at baseline. Compared with day 0, the breadth and depth of the Spike-specific TCR repertoire rose significantly after two doses of AZD1222.

TCRdb keeps only in-frame clones here, not all; method: immunoSEQ multiplex PCR. The sample includes 75,000 to 80,000 clones, over 65% seen only once; the top ten take about 26%. With respect to this clone: What it recognizes is unknown.

The sequencing here drew on peripheral blood, taken 28 days after the second dose of the MenACWY control vaccine. The origin of this receptor is an adult who received the MenACWY meningococcal vaccine as a control.

In nucleotides, the CDR3 is TGTGCCAGCAGCTCCGGGACAGCCGAGACCCAGTACTTC. Its protein product is CASSSGTAETQYF. V usage is TRBV7-2 and J usage is TRBJ2-5; TRBD1 aligns across 7 bases. Germline CDR1 reads SGHTA; CDR2 reads FQGNSA. The CDR3 totals 13 residues. Germline trimming cut 4 bases from V and 5 bases from J; bases unmatched to any gene: 4.